The 2 T cell receptor beta chains below come from one sample, sequenced in a study of shared clonotypes between healthy human individuals. The table came from immunoSEQ multiplex PCR; TCRdb's copy has only in-frame clones and leaves some out. The table records about 690,000 clones, 90% of them present only once. Input material: memory CD8+ T cells from PBMCs. This sample's subset: CD45RO+ cells pooled with CCR7-negative TemRA cells. The receptors stem from a man aged 18 to 35 in good health. Some clones in this sample may be carry-over from other donors' samples.

DNA of the CDR3: TGTGCCAGCAGTTCGAAGTTGGGACGGGGGTTCAATCAGCCCCAGCATTTT. Translating gives CASSSKLGRGFNQPQHF. V and J are TRBV28 and TRBJ1-5, with D possibly TRBD1 on 5 matching bases. Germline CDR1 is MDHEN and CDR2 is SYDVKM. Trimming cost V 4 bases and J 3 bases, with 19 bases left between them. The CDR3 spans 17 residues.

For this clone: Possible read error: a much larger clone is one base away. This chain joins TRBV5-6 and TRBJ2-1, with D unresolved. This CDR3 spans 12 amino acids. CDR1 and CDR2 (germline): SGHDT, YYEEEE. V was cut by 1 base and J by 6 bases, with 5 bases left in between. The chain's CDR3 is CASSLYGNEQFF. CDR3 DNA: TGTGCCAGCAGCTTGTACGGCAATGAGCAGTTCTTC.